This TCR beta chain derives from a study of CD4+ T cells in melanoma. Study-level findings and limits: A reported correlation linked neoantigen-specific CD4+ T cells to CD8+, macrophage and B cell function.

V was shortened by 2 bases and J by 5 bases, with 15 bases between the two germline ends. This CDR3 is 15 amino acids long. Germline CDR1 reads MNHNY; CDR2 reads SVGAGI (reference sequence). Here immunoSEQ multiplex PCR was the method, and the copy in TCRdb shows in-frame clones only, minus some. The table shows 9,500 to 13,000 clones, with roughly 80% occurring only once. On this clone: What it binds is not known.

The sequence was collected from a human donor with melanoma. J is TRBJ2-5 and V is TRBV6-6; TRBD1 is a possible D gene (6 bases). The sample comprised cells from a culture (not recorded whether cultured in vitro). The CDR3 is CASSYAQGPAETQYF. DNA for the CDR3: TGTGCCAGCAGTTACGCTCAGGGGCCCGCGGAGACCCAGTACTTC.